This T cell receptor beta chain was identified during a study of T cells in Graves' hyperthyroidism and ophthalmopathy. Amplification of TCR beta CDR3 regions was performed using RNA transcripts as template. The primer set for the first-round RT-PCR of the TCR CDR3 was HTBI. TCRdb re-analysed the multiplex PCR reads in MiXCR, keeping a single row per CDR3 protein. The sample lists a few hundred thousand distinct CDR3 sequences, around 14% occurring once. The V gene's germline CDR1 is LGHDT and CDR2 YNNKEL (reference sequence). CDR3 size: 14 residues. The germline V and J ends were trimmed by 1 base and 2 bases, with 6 bases remaining between them.

Material for sequencing was blood. The sequence was obtained from a woman between 18 and 29 years old with Graves' hyperthyroidism that later progressed to Graves' ophthalmopathy. The chain is built from TRBV3-1 and TRBJ1-3; no clear D gene. The CDR3 DNA is TGTGCCAGCAGCCAAGGACCCCCTGGAAACACCATATATTTT. Its protein is CASSQGPPGNTIYF.